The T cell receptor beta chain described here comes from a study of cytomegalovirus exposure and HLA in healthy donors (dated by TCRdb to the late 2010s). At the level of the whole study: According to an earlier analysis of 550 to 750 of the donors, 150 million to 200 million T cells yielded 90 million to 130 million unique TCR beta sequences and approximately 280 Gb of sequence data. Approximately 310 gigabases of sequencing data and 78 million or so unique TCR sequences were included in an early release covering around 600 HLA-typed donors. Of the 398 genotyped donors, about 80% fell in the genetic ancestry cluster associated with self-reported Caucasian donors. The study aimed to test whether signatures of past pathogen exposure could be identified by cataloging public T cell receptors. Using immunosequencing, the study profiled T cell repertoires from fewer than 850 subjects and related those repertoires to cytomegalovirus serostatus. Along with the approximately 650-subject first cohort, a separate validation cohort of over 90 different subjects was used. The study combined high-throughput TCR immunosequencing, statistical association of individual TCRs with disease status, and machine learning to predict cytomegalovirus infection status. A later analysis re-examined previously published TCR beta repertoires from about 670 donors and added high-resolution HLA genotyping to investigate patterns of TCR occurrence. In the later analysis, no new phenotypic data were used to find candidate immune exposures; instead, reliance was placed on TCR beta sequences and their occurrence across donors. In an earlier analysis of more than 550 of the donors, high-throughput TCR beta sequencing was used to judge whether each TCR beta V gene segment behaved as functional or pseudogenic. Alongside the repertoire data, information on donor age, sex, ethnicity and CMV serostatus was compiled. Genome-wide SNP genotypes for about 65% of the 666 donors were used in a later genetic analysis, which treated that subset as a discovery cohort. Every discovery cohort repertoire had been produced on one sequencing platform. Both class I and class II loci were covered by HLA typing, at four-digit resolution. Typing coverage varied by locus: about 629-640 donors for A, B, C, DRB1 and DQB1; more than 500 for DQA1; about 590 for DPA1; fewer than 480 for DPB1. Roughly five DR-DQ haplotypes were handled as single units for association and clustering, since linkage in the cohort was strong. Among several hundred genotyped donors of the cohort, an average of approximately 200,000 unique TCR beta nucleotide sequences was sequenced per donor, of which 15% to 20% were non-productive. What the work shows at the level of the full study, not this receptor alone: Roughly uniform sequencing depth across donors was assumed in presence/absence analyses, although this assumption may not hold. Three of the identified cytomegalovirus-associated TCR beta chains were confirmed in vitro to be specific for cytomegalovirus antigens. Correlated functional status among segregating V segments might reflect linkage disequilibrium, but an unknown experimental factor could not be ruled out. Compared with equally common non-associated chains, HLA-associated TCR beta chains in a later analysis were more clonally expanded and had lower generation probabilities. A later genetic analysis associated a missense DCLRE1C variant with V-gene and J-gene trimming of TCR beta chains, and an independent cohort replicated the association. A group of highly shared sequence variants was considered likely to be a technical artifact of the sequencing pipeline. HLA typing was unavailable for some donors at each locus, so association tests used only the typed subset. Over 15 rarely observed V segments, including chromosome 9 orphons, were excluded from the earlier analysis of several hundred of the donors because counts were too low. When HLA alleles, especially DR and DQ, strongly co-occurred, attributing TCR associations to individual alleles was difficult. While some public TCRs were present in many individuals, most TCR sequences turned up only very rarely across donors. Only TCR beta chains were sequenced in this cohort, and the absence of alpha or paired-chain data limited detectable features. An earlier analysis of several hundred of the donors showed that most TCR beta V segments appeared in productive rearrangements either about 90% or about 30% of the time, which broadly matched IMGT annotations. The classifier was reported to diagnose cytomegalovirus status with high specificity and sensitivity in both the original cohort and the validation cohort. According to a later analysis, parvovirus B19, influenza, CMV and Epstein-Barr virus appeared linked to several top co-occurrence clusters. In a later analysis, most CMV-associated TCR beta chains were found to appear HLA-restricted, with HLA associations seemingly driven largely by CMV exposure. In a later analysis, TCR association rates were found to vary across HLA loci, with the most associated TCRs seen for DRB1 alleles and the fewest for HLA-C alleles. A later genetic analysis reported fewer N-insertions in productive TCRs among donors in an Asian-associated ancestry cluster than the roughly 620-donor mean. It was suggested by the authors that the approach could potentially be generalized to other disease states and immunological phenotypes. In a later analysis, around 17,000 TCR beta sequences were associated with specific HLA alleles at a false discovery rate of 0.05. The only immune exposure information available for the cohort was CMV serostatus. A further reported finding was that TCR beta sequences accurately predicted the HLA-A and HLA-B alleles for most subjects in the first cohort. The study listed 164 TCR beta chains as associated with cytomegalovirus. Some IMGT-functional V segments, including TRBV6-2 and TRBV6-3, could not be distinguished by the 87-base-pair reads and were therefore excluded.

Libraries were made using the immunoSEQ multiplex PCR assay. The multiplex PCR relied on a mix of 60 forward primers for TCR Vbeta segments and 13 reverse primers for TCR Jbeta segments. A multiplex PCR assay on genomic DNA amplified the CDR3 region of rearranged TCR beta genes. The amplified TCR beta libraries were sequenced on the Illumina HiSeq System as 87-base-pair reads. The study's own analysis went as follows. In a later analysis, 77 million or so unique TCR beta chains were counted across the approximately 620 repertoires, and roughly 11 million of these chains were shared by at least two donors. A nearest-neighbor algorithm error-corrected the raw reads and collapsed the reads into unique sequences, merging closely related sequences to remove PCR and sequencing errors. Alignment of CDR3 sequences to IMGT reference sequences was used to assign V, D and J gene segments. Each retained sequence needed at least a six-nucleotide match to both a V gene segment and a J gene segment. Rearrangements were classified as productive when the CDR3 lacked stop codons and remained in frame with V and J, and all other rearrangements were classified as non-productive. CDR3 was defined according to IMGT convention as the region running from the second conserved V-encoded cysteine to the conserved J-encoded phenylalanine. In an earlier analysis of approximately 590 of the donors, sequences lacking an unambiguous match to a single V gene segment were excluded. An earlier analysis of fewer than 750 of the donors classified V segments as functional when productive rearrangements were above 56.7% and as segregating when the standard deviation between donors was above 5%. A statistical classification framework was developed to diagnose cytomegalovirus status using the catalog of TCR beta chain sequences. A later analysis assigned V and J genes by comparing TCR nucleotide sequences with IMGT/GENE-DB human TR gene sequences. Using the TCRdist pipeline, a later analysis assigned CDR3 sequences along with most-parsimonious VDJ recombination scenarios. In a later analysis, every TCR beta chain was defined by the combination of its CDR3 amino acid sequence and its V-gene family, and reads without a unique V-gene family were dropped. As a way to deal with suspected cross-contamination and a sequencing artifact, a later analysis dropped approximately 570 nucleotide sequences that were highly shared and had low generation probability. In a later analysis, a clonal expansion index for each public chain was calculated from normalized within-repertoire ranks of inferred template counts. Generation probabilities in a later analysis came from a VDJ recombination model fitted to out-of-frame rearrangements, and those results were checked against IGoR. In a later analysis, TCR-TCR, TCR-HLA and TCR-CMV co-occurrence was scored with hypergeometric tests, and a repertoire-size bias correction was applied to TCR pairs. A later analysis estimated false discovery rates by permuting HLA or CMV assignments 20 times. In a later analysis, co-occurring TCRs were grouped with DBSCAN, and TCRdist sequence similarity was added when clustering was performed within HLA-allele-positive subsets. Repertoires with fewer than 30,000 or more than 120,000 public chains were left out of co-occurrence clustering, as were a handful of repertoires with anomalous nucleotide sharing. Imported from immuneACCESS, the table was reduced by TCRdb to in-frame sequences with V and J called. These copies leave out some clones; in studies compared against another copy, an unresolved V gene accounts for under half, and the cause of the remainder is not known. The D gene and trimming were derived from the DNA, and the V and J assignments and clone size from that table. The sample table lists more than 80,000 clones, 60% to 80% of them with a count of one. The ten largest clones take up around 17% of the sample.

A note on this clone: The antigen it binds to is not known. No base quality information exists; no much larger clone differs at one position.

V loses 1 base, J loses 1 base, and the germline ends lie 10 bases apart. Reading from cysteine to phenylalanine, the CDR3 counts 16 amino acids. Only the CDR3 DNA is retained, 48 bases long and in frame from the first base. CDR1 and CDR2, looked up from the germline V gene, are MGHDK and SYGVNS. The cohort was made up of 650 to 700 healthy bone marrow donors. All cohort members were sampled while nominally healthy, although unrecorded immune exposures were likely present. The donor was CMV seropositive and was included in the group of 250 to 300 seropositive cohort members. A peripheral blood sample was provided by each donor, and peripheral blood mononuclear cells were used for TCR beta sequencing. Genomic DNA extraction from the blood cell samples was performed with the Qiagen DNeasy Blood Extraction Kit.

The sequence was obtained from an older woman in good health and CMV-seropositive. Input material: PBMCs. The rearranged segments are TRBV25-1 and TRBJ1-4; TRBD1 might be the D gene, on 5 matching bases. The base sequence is TGTGCCAGCAGTGAATCACTTCAGGGAACTAATGAAAAACTGTTTTTT. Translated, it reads CASSESLQGTNEKLFF.